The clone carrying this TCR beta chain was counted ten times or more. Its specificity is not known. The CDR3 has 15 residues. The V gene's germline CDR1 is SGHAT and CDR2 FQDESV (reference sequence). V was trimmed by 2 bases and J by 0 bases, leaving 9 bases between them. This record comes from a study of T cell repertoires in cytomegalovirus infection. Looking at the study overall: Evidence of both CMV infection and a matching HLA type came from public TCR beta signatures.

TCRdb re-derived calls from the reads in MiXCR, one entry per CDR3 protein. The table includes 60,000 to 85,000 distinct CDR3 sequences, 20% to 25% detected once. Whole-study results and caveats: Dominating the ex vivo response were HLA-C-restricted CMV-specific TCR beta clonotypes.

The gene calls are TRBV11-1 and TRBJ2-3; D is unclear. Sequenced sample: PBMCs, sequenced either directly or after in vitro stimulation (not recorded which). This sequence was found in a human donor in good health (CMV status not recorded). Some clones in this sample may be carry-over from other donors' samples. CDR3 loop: CASSLRIPSTDTQYF. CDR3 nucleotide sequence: TGTGCCAGCAGCTTAAGGATCCCCAGCACAGATACGCAGTATTTT.